Sequencing of this T cell receptor beta chain was carried out in a study of monozygotic twins with inflammatory bowel disease. Study-wide findings and caveats: Discordant twins had repertoire similarity that did not differ from that of concordant twins, possibly from limited power.

Making each TCR library took 3,000 to 4,500 ng of total RNA. Reanalyzing the 5' RACE reads, TCRdb keeps one entry per CDR3 protein, without DNA. Across about 210,000 distinct CDR3 sequences, the top ten clones capture around 1.5% of the sample. The draw for each donor consisted of a single 2.5 ml blood sample. As concerns this clonotype: Its specificity is not known.

This CDR3 contains 17 residues. Germline V lookup: CDR1 LNHDA, CDR2 SQIVND (reference sequence). The TCR comes from a human donor with ulcerative colitis or Crohn's disease, or a healthy co-twin of an affected twin (not recorded which). V usage is TRBV19 and J usage is TRBJ2-7; TCRdb returns TRBD1, unconfirmable since there is no DNA. The specimen sequenced was blood. The CDR3 reads CASSIEYAVGLIYEQYF.